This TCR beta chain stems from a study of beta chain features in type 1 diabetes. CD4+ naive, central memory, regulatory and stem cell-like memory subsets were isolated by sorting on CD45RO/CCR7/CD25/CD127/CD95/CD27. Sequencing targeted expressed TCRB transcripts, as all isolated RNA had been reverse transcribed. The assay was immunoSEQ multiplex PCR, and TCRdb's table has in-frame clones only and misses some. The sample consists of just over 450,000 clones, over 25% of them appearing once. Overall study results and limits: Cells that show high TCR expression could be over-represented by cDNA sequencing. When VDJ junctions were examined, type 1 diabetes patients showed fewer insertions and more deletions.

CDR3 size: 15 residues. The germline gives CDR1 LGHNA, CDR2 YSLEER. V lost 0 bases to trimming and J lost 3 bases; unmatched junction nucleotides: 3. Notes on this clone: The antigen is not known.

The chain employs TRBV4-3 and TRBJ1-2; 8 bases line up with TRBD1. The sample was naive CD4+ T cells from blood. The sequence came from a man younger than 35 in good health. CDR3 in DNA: TGCGCCAGCAGCCAAGATCCAGGGGGCGACTATGGCTACACCTTC. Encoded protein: CASSQDPGGDYGYTF.